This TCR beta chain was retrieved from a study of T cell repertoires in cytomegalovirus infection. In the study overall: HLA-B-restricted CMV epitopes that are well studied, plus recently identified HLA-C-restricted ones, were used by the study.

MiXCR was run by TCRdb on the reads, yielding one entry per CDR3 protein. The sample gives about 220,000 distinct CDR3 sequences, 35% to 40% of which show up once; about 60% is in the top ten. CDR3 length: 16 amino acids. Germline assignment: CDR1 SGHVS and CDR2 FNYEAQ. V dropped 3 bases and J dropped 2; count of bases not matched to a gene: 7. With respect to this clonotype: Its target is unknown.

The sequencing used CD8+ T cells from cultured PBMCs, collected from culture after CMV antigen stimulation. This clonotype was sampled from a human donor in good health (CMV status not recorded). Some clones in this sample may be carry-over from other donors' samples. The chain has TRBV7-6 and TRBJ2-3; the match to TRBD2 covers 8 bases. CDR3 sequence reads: CASSFYSRGDTDTQYF. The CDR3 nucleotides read TGTGCCAGCAGCTTCTACTCGCGGGGGGACACAGATACGCAGTATTTT.